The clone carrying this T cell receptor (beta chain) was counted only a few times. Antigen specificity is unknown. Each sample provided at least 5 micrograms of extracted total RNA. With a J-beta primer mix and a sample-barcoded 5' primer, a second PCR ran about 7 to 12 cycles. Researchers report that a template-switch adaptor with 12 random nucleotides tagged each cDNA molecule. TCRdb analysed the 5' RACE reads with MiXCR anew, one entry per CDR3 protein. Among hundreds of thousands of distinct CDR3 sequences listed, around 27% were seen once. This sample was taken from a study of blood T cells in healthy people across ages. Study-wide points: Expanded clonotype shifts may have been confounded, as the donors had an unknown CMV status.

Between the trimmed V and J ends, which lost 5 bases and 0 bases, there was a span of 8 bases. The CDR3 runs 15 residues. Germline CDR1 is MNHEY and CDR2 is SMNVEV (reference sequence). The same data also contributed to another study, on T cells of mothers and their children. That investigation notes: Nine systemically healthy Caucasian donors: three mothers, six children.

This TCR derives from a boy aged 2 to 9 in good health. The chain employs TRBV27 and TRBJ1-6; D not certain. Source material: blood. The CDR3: CASSPGRSYNSPLHF. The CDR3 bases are TGTGCCAGCAGTCCGGGCCGCTCCTATAATTCACCCCTCCACTTT.